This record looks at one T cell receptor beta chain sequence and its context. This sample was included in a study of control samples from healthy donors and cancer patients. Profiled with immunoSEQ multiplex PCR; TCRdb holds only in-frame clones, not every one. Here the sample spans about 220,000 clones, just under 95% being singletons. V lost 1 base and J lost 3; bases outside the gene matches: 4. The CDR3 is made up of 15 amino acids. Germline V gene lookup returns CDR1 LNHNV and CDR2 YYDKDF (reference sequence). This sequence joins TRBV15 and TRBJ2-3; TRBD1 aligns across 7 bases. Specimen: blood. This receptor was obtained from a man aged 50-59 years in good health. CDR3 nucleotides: TGTGCCACCAGCAGAGGAGGGGGCAGGACAGATACGCAGTATTTT. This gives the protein CATSRGGGRTDTQYF.